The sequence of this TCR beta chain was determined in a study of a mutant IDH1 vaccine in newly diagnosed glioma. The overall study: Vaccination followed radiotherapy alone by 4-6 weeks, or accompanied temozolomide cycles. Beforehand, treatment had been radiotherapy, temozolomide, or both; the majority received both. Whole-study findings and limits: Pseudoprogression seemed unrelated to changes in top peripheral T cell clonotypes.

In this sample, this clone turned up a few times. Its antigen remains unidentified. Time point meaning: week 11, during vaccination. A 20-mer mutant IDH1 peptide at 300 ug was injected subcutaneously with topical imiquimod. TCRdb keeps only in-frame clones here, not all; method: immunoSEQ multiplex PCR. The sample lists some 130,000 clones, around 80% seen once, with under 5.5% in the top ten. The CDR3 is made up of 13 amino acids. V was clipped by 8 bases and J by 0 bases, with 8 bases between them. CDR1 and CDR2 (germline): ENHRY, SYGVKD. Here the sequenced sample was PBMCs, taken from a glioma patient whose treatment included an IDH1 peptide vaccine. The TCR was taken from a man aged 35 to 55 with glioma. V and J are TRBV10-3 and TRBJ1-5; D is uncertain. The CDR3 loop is CAIAQYSNQPQHF. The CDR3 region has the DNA TGTGCCATCGCCCAGTATAGCAATCAGCCCCAGCATTTT.